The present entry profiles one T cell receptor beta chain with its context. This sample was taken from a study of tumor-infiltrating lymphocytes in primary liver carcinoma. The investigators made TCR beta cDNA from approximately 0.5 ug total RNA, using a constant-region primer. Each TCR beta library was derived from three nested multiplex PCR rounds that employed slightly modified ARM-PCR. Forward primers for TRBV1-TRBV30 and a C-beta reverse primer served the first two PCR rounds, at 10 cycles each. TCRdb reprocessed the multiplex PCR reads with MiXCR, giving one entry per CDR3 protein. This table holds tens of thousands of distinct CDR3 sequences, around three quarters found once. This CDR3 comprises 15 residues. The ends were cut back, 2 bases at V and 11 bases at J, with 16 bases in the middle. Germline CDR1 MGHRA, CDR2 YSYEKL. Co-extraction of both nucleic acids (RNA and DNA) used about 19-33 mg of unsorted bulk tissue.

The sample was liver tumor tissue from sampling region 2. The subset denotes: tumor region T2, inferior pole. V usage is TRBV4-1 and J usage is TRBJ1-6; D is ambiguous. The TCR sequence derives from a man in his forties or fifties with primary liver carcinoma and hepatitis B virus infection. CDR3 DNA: TGCGCCAGCAGCCAAAGGGATCAGCGCGATCCACCCCTCCACTTT. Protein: CASSQRDQRDPPLHF.